This section outlines one T cell receptor beta chain sequence together with its context. Its antigen is unidentified. Other DNA sequences of this sample code for an identical CDR3. These data are taken from a study of T cell responses to AZD1222 COVID-19 vaccine. Study findings and constraints: Increased Spike-specific TCR breadth and depth were observed after two AZD1222 doses.

Profiling relied on immunoSEQ multiplex PCR, and the TCRdb table lists in-frame clones only, not all of them. The data contain fewer than 200,000 clones, 90% of them singletons. The CDR3 sequence is 14 residues long. Germline-derived CDR1 and CDR2 are SGHNT and YENEEA. V shed 0 bases, J shed 2 bases, and the junction held 0 bases outside the gene matches. The rearrangement links TRBV11-3 to TRBJ1-1, with 7 bases aligning to TRBD1. The sequencing used peripheral blood, collected on day 0 of AZD1222 vaccination. The clonotype comes from an adult in good health. The CDR3 reads CASSLEGGNTEAFF. In DNA, the CDR3 is TGTGCCAGCAGCTTAGAAGGGGGCAACACTGAAGCTTTCTTT.